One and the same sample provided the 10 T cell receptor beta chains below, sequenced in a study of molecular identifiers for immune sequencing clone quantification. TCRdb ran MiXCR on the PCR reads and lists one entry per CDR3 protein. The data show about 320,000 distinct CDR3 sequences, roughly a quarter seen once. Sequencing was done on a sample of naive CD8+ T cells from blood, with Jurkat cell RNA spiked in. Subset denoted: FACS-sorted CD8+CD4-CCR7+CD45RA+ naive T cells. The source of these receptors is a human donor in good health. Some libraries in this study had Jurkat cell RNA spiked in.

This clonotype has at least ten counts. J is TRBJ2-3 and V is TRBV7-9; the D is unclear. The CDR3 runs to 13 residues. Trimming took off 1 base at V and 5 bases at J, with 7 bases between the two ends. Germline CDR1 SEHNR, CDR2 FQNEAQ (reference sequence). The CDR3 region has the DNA TGTGCCAGCAGCTTAGGTCCGGGAGATACGCAGTATTTT. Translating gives CASSLGPGDTQYF.

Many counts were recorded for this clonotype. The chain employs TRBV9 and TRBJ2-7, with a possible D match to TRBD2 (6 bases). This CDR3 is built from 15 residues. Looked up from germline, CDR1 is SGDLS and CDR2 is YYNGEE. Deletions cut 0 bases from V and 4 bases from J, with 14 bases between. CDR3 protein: CASSVDGGSTYEQYF. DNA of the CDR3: TGTGCCAGCAGCGTAGACGGGGGATCAACTTACGAGCAGTACTTC.

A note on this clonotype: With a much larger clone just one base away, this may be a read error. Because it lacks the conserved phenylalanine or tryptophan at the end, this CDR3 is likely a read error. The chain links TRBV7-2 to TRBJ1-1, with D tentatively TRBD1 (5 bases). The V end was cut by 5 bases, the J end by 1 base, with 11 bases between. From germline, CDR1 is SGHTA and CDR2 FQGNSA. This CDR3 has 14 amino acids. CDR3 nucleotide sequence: TGTGCCAGCAGCCCCGCGGGGGGGAACACTGAAGCTTTCTAT. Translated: CASSPAGGNTEAFY.

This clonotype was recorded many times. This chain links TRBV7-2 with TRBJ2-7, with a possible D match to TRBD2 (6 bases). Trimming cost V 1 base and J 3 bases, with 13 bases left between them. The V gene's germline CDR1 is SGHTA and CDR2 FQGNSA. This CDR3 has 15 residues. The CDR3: CASSLGGGPGYEQYF. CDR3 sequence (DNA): TGTGCCAGCAGCTTAGGTGGAGGGCCGGGCTACGAGCAGTACTTC.

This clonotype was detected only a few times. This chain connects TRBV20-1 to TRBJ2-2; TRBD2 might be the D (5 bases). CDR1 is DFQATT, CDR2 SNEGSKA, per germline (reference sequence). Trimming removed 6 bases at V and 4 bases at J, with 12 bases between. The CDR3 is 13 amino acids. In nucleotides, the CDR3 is TGCAGTGCCCGCTGGGAGCTCACCGGGGAGCTGTTTTTT. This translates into CSARWELTGELFF.

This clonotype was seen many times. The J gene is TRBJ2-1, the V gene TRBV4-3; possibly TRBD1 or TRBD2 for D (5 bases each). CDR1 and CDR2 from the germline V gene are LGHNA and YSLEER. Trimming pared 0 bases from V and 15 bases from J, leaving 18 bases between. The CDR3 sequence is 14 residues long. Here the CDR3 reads CASSQDGTLSVRFF. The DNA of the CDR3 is TGCGCCAGCAGCCAAGACGGGACCCTCTCGGTCCGGTTCTTC.

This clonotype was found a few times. CDR3 loop: CSATTGSNQPQHF. The CDR3 nucleotides are TGCAGCGCAACGACAGGAAGCAATCAGCCCCAGCATTTT. The V call is TRBV29-1, the J call TRBJ1-5, with a weak D call TRBD1 (6 bases). CDR3 length equals 13 residues. Trimming shortened V by 7 bases and J by 1 base, and 11 bases separated the two germline ends. Germline V gene sequence: CDR1 SQVTM, CDR2 ANQGSEA.

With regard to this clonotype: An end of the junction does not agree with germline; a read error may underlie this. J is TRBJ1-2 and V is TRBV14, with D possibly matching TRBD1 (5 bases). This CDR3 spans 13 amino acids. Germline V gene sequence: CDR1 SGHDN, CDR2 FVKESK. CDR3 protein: CASSQEQDYGYAF. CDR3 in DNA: TGTGCCAGCAGCCAAGAACAGGATTATGGCTACGCCTTC.

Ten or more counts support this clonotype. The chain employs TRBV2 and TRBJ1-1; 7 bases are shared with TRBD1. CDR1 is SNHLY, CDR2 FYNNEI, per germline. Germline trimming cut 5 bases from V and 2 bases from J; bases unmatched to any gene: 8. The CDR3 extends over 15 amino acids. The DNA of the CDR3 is TGTGCCAGCAGTCGTGAGACAGGGATAAACACTGAAGCTTTCTTT. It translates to CASSRETGINTEAFF.

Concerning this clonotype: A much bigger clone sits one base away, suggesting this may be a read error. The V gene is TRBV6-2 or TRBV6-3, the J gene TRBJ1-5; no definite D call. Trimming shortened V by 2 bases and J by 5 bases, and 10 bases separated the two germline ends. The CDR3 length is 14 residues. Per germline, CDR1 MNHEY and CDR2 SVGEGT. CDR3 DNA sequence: TGTGCCAGCAGTTACGTGGGGAGAGATCAGCCCCAGCATTTT. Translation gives CASSYVGRDQPQHF.